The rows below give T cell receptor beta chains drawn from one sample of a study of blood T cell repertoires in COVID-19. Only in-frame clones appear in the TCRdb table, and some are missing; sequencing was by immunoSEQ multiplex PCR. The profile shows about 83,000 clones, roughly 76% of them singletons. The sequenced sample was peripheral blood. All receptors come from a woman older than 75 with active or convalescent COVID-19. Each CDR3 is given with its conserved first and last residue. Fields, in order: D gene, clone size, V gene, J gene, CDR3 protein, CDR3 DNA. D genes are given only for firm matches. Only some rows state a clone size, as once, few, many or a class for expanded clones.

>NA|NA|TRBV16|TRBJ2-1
CASSQSRGIDEQFF
TGTGCCAGCAGCCAATCTAGGGGGATTGATGAGCAGTTCTTC
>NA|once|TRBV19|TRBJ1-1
CASSMLAGNTEAFF
TGTGCCAGTAGTATGCTTGCGGGGAACACTGAAGCTTTCTTT
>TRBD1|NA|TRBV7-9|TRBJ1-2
CASSLGTGYYGYTF
TGTGCCAGCAGCTTAGGGACAGGGTACTATGGCTACACCTTC
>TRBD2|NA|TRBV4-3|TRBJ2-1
CASSQERRGGSGREQFF
TGCGCCAGCAGCCAAGAACGTCGGGGAGGGTCCGGCCGTGAGCAGTTCTTC
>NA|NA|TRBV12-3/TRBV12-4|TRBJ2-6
CASSLSGANVLTF
TGTGCCAGCAGCCTCTCTGGGGCCAACGTCCTGACTTTC
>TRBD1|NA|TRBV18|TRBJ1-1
CASSEGQGNTEAFF
TGTGCCAGCTCCGAGGGACAGGGTAACACTGAAGCTTTCTTT
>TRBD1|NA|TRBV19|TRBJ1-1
CASSKTGSWENTEAFF
TGTGCCAGTAGTAAGACAGGGTCTTGGGAGAACACTGAAGCTTTCTTT
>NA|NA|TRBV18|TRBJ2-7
CASSPGLGNEQYF
TGTGCCAGCTCACCGGGACTTGGGAACGAGCAGTACTTC
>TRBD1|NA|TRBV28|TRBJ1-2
CASRSSPGQGPHIGYTF
TGTGCCAGCAGATCTTCCCCGGGACAGGGGCCCCACATTGGCTACACCTTC
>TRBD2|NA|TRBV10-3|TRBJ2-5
CAISEAVSGASYQYF
TGTGCCATCAGTGAGGCCGTTAGCGGGGCCTCCTACCAGTACTTC
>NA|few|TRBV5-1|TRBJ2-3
CASSPSGGGGTDTQYF
TGCGCCAGCAGTCCTTCGGGGGGCGGAGGCACAGATACGCAGTATTTT
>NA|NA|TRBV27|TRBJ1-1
CASSTQDKNTEAFF
TGTGCCAGCAGTACACAGGACAAGAACACTGAAGCTTTCTTT
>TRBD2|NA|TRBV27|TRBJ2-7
CASSSGLAGLYEQYF
TGTGCCAGCAGTTCGGGACTAGCGGGGCTCTACGAGCAGTACTTC
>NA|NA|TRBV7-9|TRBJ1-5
CASSLAVGQGNQPQHF
TGTGCCAGCAGCTTAGCGGTTGGGCAGGGCAATCAGCCCCAGCATTTT
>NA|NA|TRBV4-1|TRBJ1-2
CASSQEAGHYGYTF
TGCGCCAGCAGCCAAGAGGCAGGGCACTATGGCTACACCTTC
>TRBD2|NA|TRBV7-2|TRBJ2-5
CASSFSGGPGTQYF
TGTGCCAGCAGCTTTAGCGGGGGGCCGGGGACCCAGTACTTC
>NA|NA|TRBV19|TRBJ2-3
CASSSREADTQYF
TGTGCCAGTAGTTCCCGGGAAGCAGATACGCAGTATTTT
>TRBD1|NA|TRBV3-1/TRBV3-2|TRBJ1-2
CASSQFNPKTGGDGYTF
TGTGCCAGCAGCCAATTCAACCCGAAGACAGGGGGAGATGGCTACACCTTC
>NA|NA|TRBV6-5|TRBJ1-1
CASRFGDTEAFF
TGTGCCAGCAGGTTCGGGGACACTGAAGCTTTCTTT
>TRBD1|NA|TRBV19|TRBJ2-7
CASSNPDRGYNYEQYF
TGTGCCAGTAGTAACCCGGACAGGGGCTACAACTACGAGCAGTACTTC
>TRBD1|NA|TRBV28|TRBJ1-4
CASSAQGATNEKLFF
TGTGCCAGCAGTGCCCAGGGGGCAACTAATGAAAAACTGTTTTTT
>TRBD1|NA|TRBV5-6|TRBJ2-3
CASSYNSGTGGTDTQYF
TGTGCCAGCAGCTACAACTCCGGGACAGGTGGCACAGATACGCAGTATTTT
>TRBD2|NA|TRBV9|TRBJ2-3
CASSPRSGSGGADTQYF
TGTGCCAGCAGCCCCCGGTCGGGAAGCGGGGGGGCAGATACGCAGTATTTT
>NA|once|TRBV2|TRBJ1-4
CASSPVLGGEKLFF
TGTGCCAGCAGTCCCGTCCTAGGGGGTGAAAAACTGTTTTTT
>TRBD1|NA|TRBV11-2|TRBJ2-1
CASSLDLGQAEILYNEQFF
TGTGCCAGCAGCTTAGATCTCGGACAGGCCGAGATTCTCTACAATGAGCAGTTCTTC
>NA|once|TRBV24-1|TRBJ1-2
CATSARDGGNYGYTF
TGTGCCACCAGTGCTCGGGACGGGGGGAACTATGGCTACACCTTC
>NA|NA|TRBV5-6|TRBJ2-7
CASSFRTAIYEQYF
TGTGCCAGCAGCTTCCGGACAGCCATCTACGAGCAGTACTTC
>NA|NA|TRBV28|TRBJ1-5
CASSAPGGGQPQHF
TGTGCCAGCAGCGCACCGGGGGGCGGTCAGCCCCAGCATTTT
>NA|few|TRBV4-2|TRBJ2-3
CASSLCEATGGLNTDTQYF
TGTGCCAGCAGCCTATGTGAAGCGACGGGGGGCCTGAACACAGATACGCAGTATTTT